This TCR beta chain was obtained from a study of T-cell reconstitution after alpha-beta-depleted transplantation in children. Study-wide results and caveats: The origin of high day-60 TCRbeta diversity in some patients lay in surviving recipient T cells and thymic progenitors. At the one-year point after transplant, T-cell counts and TCRbeta diversity were found to come mostly from T cells that had been newly produced. Several hundred expanded graft clones reportedly gave rise to the alpha-beta T cells present about two months after transplant.

Preparation of the TCRbeta library involved a method that used unique molecular identifiers. TCRdb re-derived calls from the PCR reads in MiXCR, one entry per CDR3 protein. The sample holds 150,000 to 250,000 distinct CDR3 sequences, 5.5% to 7% seen once. This clonotype was seen repeatedly, ten times or more. Its antigen is not known. Germline V gene lookup returns CDR1 SGHRS and CDR2 YFSETQ. Trimming pared 4 bases from V and 6 bases from J, leaving 17 bases between. CDR3 size: 14 residues. This TCR was recovered from a girl under three years old with combined immunodeficiency, due to receive a stem cell transplant. The specimen was PBMCs, collected before TCRalphabeta/CD19-depleted stem cell transplant. This chain joins TRBV5-1 and TRBJ2-7; D possibly corresponds to TRBD1 (6 bases). The DNA of the CDR3 is TGCGCCAGCAGCCCCGGGACACATGGAGGCGAGCAGTACTTC. It is translated as CASSPGTHGGEQYF.